Below, 26 T cell receptor beta chains from the same sample are listed, as sequenced in a study of T cells after yellow fever vaccination. TCRdb reprocessed the 5' RACE reads with MiXCR, giving one entry per CDR3 protein. The table lists some 420,000 distinct CDR3 sequences, 15% to 20% of them singletons, with roughly a sixth in the top ten. The material sequenced was PBMCs, taken before the yellow fever booster vaccination. All receptors come from a man younger than 35 who received the YFV17D yellow fever vaccine.

This clonotype was seen a few times. The rearrangement uses TRBV5-5 and TRBJ2-3, with D unclear. The CDR3 extends over 14 amino acids. The germline V gene has CDR1 SGHKS and CDR2 YYEKEE (reference sequence). Trimming took 2 bases from V and 0 from J, leaving 7 bases between them. The CDR3 region is CASSFFPSTDTQYF. The CDR3 bases are TGTGCCAGCAGCTTTTTCCCTAGCACAGATACGCAGTATTTT.

This clonotype was found a few times. V is TRBV20-1 and J is TRBJ2-5, with D perhaps matching TRBD1 or TRBD2 (5 bases each). CDR1 is DFQATT and CDR2 is SNEGSKA in the germline V gene (reference sequence). CDR3 length equals 14 residues. CDR3 DNA sequence: TGCAGCTATCCCGTCGGGACGACCGAGGAGACCCAGTACTTC. This codes for CSYPVGTTEETQYF.

This chain links TRBV27 with TRBJ2-2; TRBD1 aligns across 8 bases. This CDR3 is 16 amino acids long. From germline, CDR1 is MNHEY and CDR2 SMNVEV (reference sequence). Trimming took 3 bases from V and 4 from J; bases not matched to a gene: 7. CDR3 coding DNA: TGTGCCAGCAGTTTCTGGACAGGGAGAGGCACCGGGGAGCTGTTTTTT. This gives the protein CASSFWTGRGTGELFF.

The V and J genes are TRBV27 and TRBJ2-7; D not certain. The ends were cut back, 8 bases at V and 1 base at J, with 18 bases in the middle. The CDR3 contains 15 residues. The germline V gene has CDR1 MNHEY and CDR2 SMNVEV (reference sequence). CDR3 loop: CASSVGPLGSYEQYF. The CDR3 coding sequence is TGTGCCAGCTCCGTCGGCCCTCTCGGGTCCTACGAGCAGTACTTC.

This clonotype was counted between two and nine times. This chain links TRBV5-5 with TRBJ2-1; TRBD2 aligns across 13 bases. Germline V CDR1 and CDR2: SGHKS, YYEKEE (reference sequence). The CDR3 runs 18 residues. V shed 4 bases and J 2 bases; nucleotides not matched to a gene: 9. This CDR3 is CASSPGTSGVLPYNEQFF. The DNA for the CDR3 is TGTGCCAGCAGCCCCGGGACTAGCGGGGTTCTGCCCTACAATGAGCAGTTCTTC.

This sequence joins TRBV6-5 and TRBJ1-2, with D perhaps matching TRBD1 (6 bases). Germline V gene lookup returns CDR1 MNHEY and CDR2 SVGAGI. The CDR3 length is 14 residues. Trimming left V 2 bases short and J 4 bases short, with 11 bases between. The CDR3 sequence is CASSYTQGGYGYTF. CDR3 nucleotides: TGTGCCAGCAGTTACACACAGGGTGGCTATGGCTACACCTTC.

The V and J genes are TRBV28 and TRBJ2-4; D remains unclear. CDR1 and CDR2 from the germline V gene are MDHEN and SYDVKM. The CDR3 has 12 residues. The ends were cut back, 10 bases at V and 0 bases at J, with 7 bases in the middle. The CDR3 loop is CATSLAKNIQYF. The CDR3, as DNA: TGTGCCACCAGCTTAGCCAAAAACATTCAGTACTTC.

This clonotype was seen only a few times. The V gene is TRBV15, the J gene TRBJ2-3; D might be TRBD1 (5 bases). The CDR3 is 15 amino acids. V was pared by 1 base and J by 6 bases, with 14 bases between. Germline CDR1 is LNHNV and CDR2 is YYDKDF (reference sequence). CDR3 coding DNA: TGTGCCACCAGCAGAGCTATTGGGCAGGGCGATACGCAGTATTTT. Its translation is CATSRAIGQGDTQYF.

The chain has TRBV9 and TRBJ1-1, with unresolved D. The CDR3 totals 13 residues. The V gene lost 0 bases and the J gene lost 5 bases, with 8 bases spanning the gap. Germline assignment: CDR1 SGDLS and CDR2 YYNGEE. CDR3 nucleotides: TGTGCCAGCAGCGTAGTGGCAGGAACTGAAGCTTTCTTT. Protein: CASSVVAGTEAFF.

This chain connects TRBV11-2 to TRBJ2-6, with D unclear. The CDR3 extends over 19 amino acids. The V end was cut by 5 bases, the J end by 5 bases, with 25 bases between. CDR1 and CDR2 (germline): SGHAT, FQNNGV. As DNA, the CDR3 is TGTGCCAGCAGCCCCCAACCGAATTACACGGGTGCGTGGGCCAACGTCCTGACTTTC. Its protein product is CASSPQPNYTGAWANVLTF.

The J gene is TRBJ2-5, the V gene TRBV24-1; 7 bases match TRBD1. V lost 9 bases, J lost 0 bases, and 12 bases stayed unmatched. This CDR3 has 16 residues. The germline CDR1 and CDR2 sequences are KGHDR and SFDVKD. The DNA of the CDR3 is TGTGCCACCGCACTGAGGACAGGCCCGTACCAAGAGACCCAGTACTTC. This translates into CATALRTGPYQETQYF.

This clonotype was seen a handful of times. CDR3 sequence (DNA): TGTGCCAGCAGCTCCCAGGGATATAACGAGCAGTACTTC. This codes for CASSSQGYNEQYF. The chain recombines TRBV11-2 with TRBJ2-7; D perhaps matches TRBD1 (5 bases). The CDR3 contains 13 residues. With 4 bases removed from V and 5 bases from J, the gap between germline ends came to 12 bases. Per the germline V gene, CDR1 is SGHAT and CDR2 is FQNNGV.

This clonotype occurred once. The CDR3 region has the DNA TGTGCCAGCAGCTTAGTGGGAAGGAGGGGCACAGATACGCAGTATTTT. This codes for CASSLVGRRGTDTQYF. V gene TRBV7-9 combines with J gene TRBJ2-3; TRBD2 might be the D (6 bases). The germline V and J ends were trimmed by 1 base and 1 base, with 12 bases remaining between them. The CDR3 runs to 16 residues. Germline V gives CDR1 SEHNR, CDR2 FQNEAQ (reference sequence).

The V call is TRBV20-1, the J call TRBJ2-3; D unresolved. Germline V gene sequence: CDR1 DFQATT, CDR2 SNEGSKA (reference sequence). The CDR3 is made up of 13 amino acids. V was trimmed by 3 bases and J by 2 bases, leaving 9 bases between them. The CDR3 is CSASTGPTDTQYF. CDR3 sequence (DNA): TGCAGTGCTAGCACCGGGCCCACAGATACGCAGTATTTT.

The V and J genes are TRBV5-5 and TRBJ1-2; TRBD1 aligns across 9 bases. Germline CDR1 is SGHKS and CDR2 is YYEKEE (reference sequence). Losses at the gene ends were 2 bases for V and 8 bases for J; bases not matched to a gene: 4. This CDR3 region has 13 residues. Here the CDR3 DNA reads TGTGCCAGCAGCTTTTGGGGACAGGGAGGCTACACCTTC. This encodes CASSFWGQGGYTF.

This clonotype was recorded many times. The chain couples TRBV29-1 to TRBJ2-1; D ambiguous. The CDR3 extends over 11 amino acids. The V and J ends lost 6 bases and 6 bases respectively, with 9 bases between them. Germline V gene data show CDR1 as SQVTM and CDR2 as ANQGSEA. This CDR3 is CSVPLGNEQFF. The CDR3 DNA reads TGCAGCGTCCCACTCGGCAATGAGCAGTTCTTC.

V is TRBV12-3 or TRBV12-4 and J is TRBJ1-4, with D perhaps matching TRBD1 (5 bases). This CDR3 has 14 amino acids. Trimming left V 5 bases short and J 5 bases short, with 12 bases between. The chain's CDR3 is CASSPRDLNEKLFF. The CDR3 DNA follows: TGTGCCAGCAGTCCCAGGGACCTGAATGAAAAACTGTTTTTT.

This clonotype was found a few times. Written as DNA, the CDR3 is TGTGCCAGCGGAACCGGGCCTAAGGGGAATGAGCAGTTCTTC. It translates to CASGTGPKGNEQFF. The rearrangement links TRBV6-5 to TRBJ2-1; possible D gene TRBD1, 5 bases. Trimming removed 8 bases at V and 7 bases at J, with 18 bases between. In germline, CDR1 is MNHEY, CDR2 SVGAGI. The CDR3 runs to 14 residues.

The rearrangement joins TRBV7-3 to TRBJ2-3, with 7 bases matching TRBD1. V lost 2 bases and J lost 0; bases outside the gene matches: 5. Germline values: CDR1 SGHTA, CDR2 FQGTGA. This CDR3 has 16 amino acids. The CDR3 DNA reads as TGTGCCAGCAGCTTAGGATCAGGGGGTAGCACAGATACGCAGTATTTT. The encoded protein is CASSLGSGGSTDTQYF. Looking up the rest from reference TRBV7-3 and TRBJ2-3 gives the full variable domain: GAGVSQTPSNKVTEKGKYVELRCDPISGHTALYWYRQSLGQGPEFLIYFQGTGAADDSGLPNDRFFAVRPEGSVSTLKIQRTERGDSAVYLCASSLGSGGSTDTQYFGPGTRLTVL.

The chain employs TRBV7-8 and TRBJ1-3; D call uncertain. V was clipped by 6 bases and J by 5 bases, with 8 bases between them. The CDR3 runs to 12 residues. CDR1 and CDR2 (germline): SGHVS, FQNEAQ. The CDR3 sequence is CASSPFRNTIYF. The CDR3 DNA follows: TGTGCCAGCAGTCCATTCAGAAACACCATATATTTT.

The CDR3 loop reads CASSLVSGGPAEAFF. In DNA, the CDR3 is TGTGCCAGCAGCTTAGTATCGGGGGGCCCCGCTGAAGCTTTCTTT. The chain uses TRBV7-2 and TRBJ1-1; a weak D match, TRBD1 (6 bases). Germline V gene data show CDR1 as SGHTA and CDR2 as FQGNSA. The V gene lost 1 base and the J gene lost 6 bases, with 15 bases spanning the gap. This CDR3 spans 15 amino acids. Looking up the rest from reference TRBV7-2 and TRBJ1-1 gives the full variable domain: GAGVSQSPSNKVTEKGKDVELRCDPISGHTALYWYRQSLGQGLEFLIYFQGNSAPDKSGLPSDRFSAERTGGSVSTLTIQRTQQEDSAVYLCASSLVSGGPAEAFFGQGTRLTVV.

This clonotype was detected a few times. J is TRBJ1-1 and V is TRBV4-3; possible D gene TRBD1, 6 bases. This CDR3 comprises 19 residues. V was clipped by 0 bases and J by 0 bases, with 20 bases between them. Germline V gene sequence: CDR1 LGHNA, CDR2 YSLEER. The CDR3 DNA is TGCGCCAGCAGCCAAGATAAGGCCGTTTTAGACAGGATGAACACTGAAGCTTTCTTT. This codes for CASSQDKAVLDRMNTEAFF.

V gene TRBV12-3 or TRBV12-4 combines with J gene TRBJ1-1; 9 bases agree with TRBD1. The V gene end was trimmed by 7 bases and the J gene end by 4 bases; junction bases not matched to a gene: 7. The CDR3 runs to 14 residues. CDR3 amino acids: CASTLTGGGTEAFF. The CDR3 DNA follows: TGTGCCAGCACCTTGACAGGGGGGGGCACTGAAGCTTTCTTT.

This clonotype was counted a few times. The chain has TRBV6-6 and TRBJ1-2; D gene uncertain. Trimming stripped 5 bases from V and 0 bases from J, with 10 bases between. This CDR3 region has 14 residues. Per the germline V gene, CDR1 is MNHNY and CDR2 is SVGAGI (reference sequence). The CDR3 DNA follows: TGTGCCAGCAGTCCCACATGGGCTAACTATGGCTACACCTTC. This sequence encodes CASSPTWANYGYTF.

Only a few counts were recorded for this clonotype. The chain joins TRBV6-4 to TRBJ2-1; 7 positions agree with TRBD2. The V gene's germline CDR1 is MRHNA and CDR2 SNTAGT. The CDR3 loop spans 13 amino acids. J was trimmed by 10 bases and V by 6 bases; bases with no gene match: 9. The CDR3 bases are TGTGCCAGCAGCTTCTCGGGGGGATACGAGCAGTTCTTC. Translating gives CASSFSGGYEQFF.

The V and J genes are TRBV20-1 and TRBJ2-3; D may be TRBD2 (6 bases). Trimming removed 3 bases from V and 3 bases from J, with 25 bases in between. Per the germline V gene, CDR1 is DFQATT and CDR2 is SNEGSKA (reference sequence). CDR3 length: 18 residues. This chain's CDR3 is CSARGGLAGRALTDTQYF. The CDR3 DNA sequence: TGCAGTGCTAGGGGAGGTTTGGCCGGCCGGGCCTTGACAGATACGCAGTATTTT.